This T cell receptor (beta chain) was obtained from a study of cytomegalovirus exposure and HLA in healthy donors. Germline assignment: CDR1 SGHVS and CDR2 FQNEAQ. J was trimmed by 4 bases and V by 5 bases; bases with no gene match: 7. This CDR3 region has 16 residues. Primers included in the PCR were 60 Vbeta and 13 Jbeta primers. The protocol was immunoSEQ multiplex PCR, while the TCRdb copy is restricted to in-frame clones and leaves out a portion. The data show around 110,000 clones, 9.5% seen once. General study findings and limits: The authors later found most CMV-associated TCR beta chains appeared HLA-restricted. DRB1 had the most TCR associations and HLA-C the fewest, a later analysis found, with rates varying by HLA locus. TCR beta V segments were, for the most part, productive about 87% or about 30% of the time in an earlier analysis.

This clone was counted between two and nine times. Its target is not known. Sequenced input: PBMCs. The sequence was obtained from a man aged 25-45 years in good health and CMV-seronegative. This sequence joins TRBV7-8 and TRBJ2-2; 10 nucleotides align to TRBD1. The CDR3 loop is CASSKRDRGGTGELFF. The CDR3 DNA reads as TGTGCCAGCAGCAAGAGGGACAGGGGAGGCACCGGGGAGCTGTTTTTT.